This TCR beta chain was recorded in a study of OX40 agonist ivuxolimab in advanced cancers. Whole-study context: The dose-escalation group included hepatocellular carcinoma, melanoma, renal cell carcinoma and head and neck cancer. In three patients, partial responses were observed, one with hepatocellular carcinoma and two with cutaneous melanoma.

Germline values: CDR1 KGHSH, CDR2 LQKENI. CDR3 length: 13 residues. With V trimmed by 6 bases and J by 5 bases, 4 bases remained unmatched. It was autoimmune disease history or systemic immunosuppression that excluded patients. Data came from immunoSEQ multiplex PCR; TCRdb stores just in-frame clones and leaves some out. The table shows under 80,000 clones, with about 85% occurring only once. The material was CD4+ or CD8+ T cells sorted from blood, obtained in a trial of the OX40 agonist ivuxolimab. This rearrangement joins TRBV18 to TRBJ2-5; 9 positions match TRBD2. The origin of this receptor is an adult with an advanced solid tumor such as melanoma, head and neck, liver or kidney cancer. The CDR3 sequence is CASSSGGEETQYF. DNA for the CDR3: TGTGCCAGCTCTAGCGGGGGCGAGGAGACCCAGTACTTC.